These 5 T cell receptor beta chains were sequenced from one sample in a study of blood T cell repertoires in COVID-19. Assay used: immunoSEQ multiplex PCR; TCRdb lists only in-frame clones, some missing. Of approximately 200,000 clones in the sample, around 80% were seen once. Sequencing input: peripheral blood. The source of these receptors is a human donor in a cohort sampled during active COVID-19.

This clone was recorded a few times. The chain is built from TRBV30 and TRBJ1-6, with D perhaps matching TRBD1 (6 bases). CDR3 size: 14 residues. Trimming shortened V by 2 bases and J by 9 bases, and 14 bases separated the two germline ends. Germline CDR1 reads GTSNPN; CDR2 reads SVGIG (reference sequence). CDR3 sequence: CAWSWGGGTSPLHF. DNA of the CDR3: TGTGCCTGGAGTTGGGGAGGGGGGACTTCACCCCTCCACTTT. Together with reference TRBV30 and TRBJ1-6, the CDR3 gives the full variable domain: SQTIHQWPATLVQPVGSPLSLECTVEGTSNPNLYWYRQAAGRGLQLLFYSVGIGQISSEVPQNLSASRPQDRQFILSSKKLLLSDSGFYLCAWSWGGGTSPLHFGNGTRLTVT.

This clone was picked up one time. The chain links TRBV4-1 to TRBJ1-5; D is undetermined. Per germline, CDR1 MGHRA and CDR2 YSYEKL. CDR3 size: 13 residues. The V end lost 1 base, the J end lost 4 bases, and 5 bases lay between the germline ends. Here the CDR3 reads CASSQAGNQPQHF. CDR3 in DNA: TGCGCCAGCAGCCAAGCAGGAAATCAGCCCCAGCATTTT.

This chain connects TRBV7-2 to TRBJ1-2; D is undetermined. V dropped 3 bases and J dropped 2 bases, with 13 bases sitting between them. CDR3 length: 15 residues. Germline-derived CDR1 and CDR2 are SGHTA and FQGNSA. The CDR3 spells CASSFSRVSNYGYTF. CDR3 bases: TGTGCCAGCAGCTTCTCCCGGGTCTCCAACTATGGCTACACCTTC.

The chain links TRBV30 to TRBJ2-1, with D perhaps matching TRBD1 (5 bases). Trimming removed 0 bases from V and 9 bases from J, with 9 bases in between. CDR1 GTSNPN and CDR2 SVGIG come from the germline V gene (reference sequence). The CDR3 covers 12 residues. Here the CDR3 reads CAWSVGAGEQFF. CDR3 sequence (DNA): TGTGCCTGGAGTGTAGGGGCCGGTGAGCAGTTCTTC.

This clone was observed a single time. The J gene is TRBJ1-1, the V gene TRBV5-1, with 8 nucleotides matching TRBD1. V lost 9 bases, J lost 2 bases, and 6 bases stayed unmatched. Germline CDR1 and CDR2: SGHRS and YFSETQ. The CDR3 has 13 residues. Written as DNA, the CDR3 is TGCGCCACCGGGACAGGCGCAAACACTGAAGCTTTCTTT. It yields the protein CATGTGANTEAFF.